A selection of T cell receptor beta chains follows, all from one sample in a study of identical twins. One entry per CDR3 protein results from TCRdb running MiXCR on the 5' RACE reads. This table holds 310,000 or so distinct CDR3 sequences, roughly 9.8% found once. The sample also formed part of further work on yellow fever vaccine responses in identical twins.

Sample: CD8+ T cells sorted from blood. Every receptor here comes from a woman aged 18-29 years in good health. CDR3s include the opening cysteine and the closing phenylalanine or tryptophan. D genes are given only for firm matches. A row's size may be missing; if present it is once, few, many or a size class.

abundance	d_gene	j_gene	v_gene	CDR3aa
NA	NA	TRBJ2-5	TRBV7-9	CASSLALTAPETQYF
NA	NA	TRBJ2-1	TRBV29-1	CSVAGIFGASGGFF
NA	TRBD2	TRBJ2-3	TRBV5-1	CASSLAEAYWAGGPDTQYF
NA	NA	TRBJ2-7	TRBV5-6	CASSFQTKGYEQYF
many	NA	TRBJ1-6	TRBV6-5	CASSYSPNSPLHF
NA	NA	TRBJ1-2	TRBV29-1	CSAPTGGPYGYTF
NA	TRBD1	TRBJ2-1	TRBV2	CASSGDRGSSSYNEQFF
few	NA	TRBJ1-6	TRBV9	CASSETGDNSPLHF
few	NA	TRBJ2-7	TRBV7-2	CASSSLYDYEQYF
once	NA	TRBJ2-5	TRBV30	CAWSEDLEARETQYF
few	NA	TRBJ1-2	TRBV29-1	CSVEDRLEGFGGYTF
NA	TRBD2	TRBJ2-5	TRBV2	CASSGGSGVQETQYF
NA	NA	TRBJ2-7	TRBV29-1	CSVEERGYEQYF
many	NA	TRBJ2-1	TRBV12-3/TRBV12-4	CASDEGDLARNEQFF
NA	NA	TRBJ2-1	TRBV7-9	CADAADSSYNEQFF
NA	TRBD2	TRBJ2-7	TRBV7-9	CASSSTGLEFYEQYF
many	NA	TRBJ1-1	TRBV20-1	CSAMGLKTDNTEAFF
many	NA	TRBJ1-1	TRBV29-1	CSAQGMNTEAFF
few	NA	TRBJ1-1	TRBV6-1	CASSEVPSGTRNTEAFF
NA	NA	TRBJ2-2	TRBV14	CASSQPWGENTGELFF
few	NA	TRBJ1-5	TRBV9	CASSVDGGNQPQHF
NA	NA	TRBJ2-1	TRBV20-1	CSARDRGSSYNEQFF
NA	NA	TRBJ2-6	TRBV9	CASSSGRGQTATFSGANVLTF
many	NA	TRBJ2-1	TRBV20-1	CSARGRENYNEQFF
NA	TRBD1	TRBJ2-7	TRBV2	CASKYSWDRPSYEQYF
few	TRBD2	TRBJ2-1	TRBV12-3/TRBV12-4	CASSLLAGGNNEQFF
many	TRBD2	TRBJ2-3	TRBV6-4	CASSPSGSTDTQYF
NA	NA	TRBJ2-1	TRBV7-9	CASSTRRQASSYNEQFF
NA	NA	TRBJ2-4	TRBV28	CASSRTGRTIQYF
few	NA	TRBJ2-1	TRBV7-9	CASSLRGEGDNEQFF
many	NA	TRBJ2-7	TRBV3-2	CASSPSGRAYEQYF
many	NA	TRBJ2-2	TRBV4-1	CASSGQSTGELFF
many	TRBD1	TRBJ2-7	TRBV12-3/TRBV12-4	CASSFGDRVYEQYF
NA	NA	TRBJ2-7	TRBV10-3	CATSGTVYEQYF
few	NA	TRBJ1-1	TRBV10-3	CAISESSKNTEAFF
few	TRBD1	TRBJ2-7	TRBV12-3/TRBV12-4	CASSRTGALSYEQYF
NA	NA	TRBJ1-1	TRBV28	CASSFTGINTEAFF
many	NA	TRBJ2-1	TRBV3-1	CASSQDPQSSYNEQFF
NA	NA	TRBJ1-2	TRBV7-9	CASSLDRAGYTF
few	NA	TRBJ1-4	TRBV27	CASSLGGNEKLFF
few	NA	TRBJ2-1	TRBV5-4	CASSVTQIYNEQFF
NA	NA	TRBJ1-2	TRBV27	CASSSGLYGYTF
many	NA	TRBJ2-7	TRBV10-3	CAISDVAGSYEQYF
NA	TRBD1	TRBJ1-2	TRBV27	CASSLSGWQGANYGYTF
many	NA	TRBJ2-3	TRBV5-1	CASSSHLGVEDTQYF
few	TRBD2	TRBJ2-1	TRBV2	CASSRLAGGLNEQFF
few	TRBD1	TRBJ2-7	TRBV7-9	CASSLVGQGTPDYEQYF